This TCR beta chain was captured in a study of blood T cell repertoires in COVID-19. Study information: The United States, Italy and Spain supplied acute and convalescent COVID-19 samples. Sources were T cells, B-cell-depleted T cells, or PBMCs; the material itself was cDNA or gDNA.

Authors' data handling: Estimation of nucleated cell counts was performed using reference gene primer amplification. Data came from immunoSEQ multiplex PCR; TCRdb stores just in-frame clones and leaves some out. V and J calls plus clone size are reproduced from that table; the DNA served to infer D and trimming. The sample includes over 55,000 clones, 80% to 90% of them seen just once. The CDR3 has 15 amino acids. Trimming pared 1 base from V and 1 base from J, leaving 10 bases between. Per germline, CDR1 SGHDN and CDR2 FVKESK. Sequencing used peripheral blood. The origin of this receptor is a man aged 50-60 years with active COVID-19. The chain recombines TRBV14 with TRBJ1-1, with a weak D call TRBD1 (5 bases). As DNA, the CDR3 is TGTGCCAGCAGCCAAGGGGACTGGCCGAACACTGAAGCTTTCTTT. This encodes CASSQGDWPNTEAFF.